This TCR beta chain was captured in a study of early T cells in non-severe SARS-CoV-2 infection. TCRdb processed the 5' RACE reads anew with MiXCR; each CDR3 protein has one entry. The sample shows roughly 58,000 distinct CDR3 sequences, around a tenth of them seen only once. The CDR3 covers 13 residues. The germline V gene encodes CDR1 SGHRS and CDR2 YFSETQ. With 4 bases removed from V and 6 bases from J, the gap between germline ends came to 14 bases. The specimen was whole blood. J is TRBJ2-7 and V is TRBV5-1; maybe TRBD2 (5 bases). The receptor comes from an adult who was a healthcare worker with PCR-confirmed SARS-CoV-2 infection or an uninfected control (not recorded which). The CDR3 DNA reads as TGCGCCAGCAGCCCGGACGGAGAGGGCGAGCAGTACTTC. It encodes CASSPDGEGEQYF.